This record looks at one T cell receptor beta chain sequence and its context. This specimen belongs to a study of CD8 T cells in Susac syndrome. The authors reverse transcribed roughly 0.5 to 1 ug RNA with random hexamers. The authors amplified TCR beta CDR3 across 54 Vbeta and 13 Jbeta using immunoSEQ multiplex PCR. TCRdb processed the immunoSEQ multiplex PCR reads anew with MiXCR; each CDR3 protein has one entry. Of about 190,000 distinct CDR3 sequences listed, about 94% were seen once; the top ten hold approximately 0.098%. V lost 7 bases and J lost 3, with 16 bases in between. The germline V gene has CDR1 SGHTA and CDR2 FQGNSA. This CDR3 is 14 amino acids long.

V and J are TRBV7-2 and TRBJ2-7; possible D gene TRBD2, 5 bases. The sequencing input was CD4+ T cells from PBMCs. The sequence derives from a human donor in good health. The CDR3 region is CASNQNSGFYEQYF. CDR3 nucleotides: TGTGCCAGCAACCAGAACAGCGGCTTCTACGAGCAGTACTTC.